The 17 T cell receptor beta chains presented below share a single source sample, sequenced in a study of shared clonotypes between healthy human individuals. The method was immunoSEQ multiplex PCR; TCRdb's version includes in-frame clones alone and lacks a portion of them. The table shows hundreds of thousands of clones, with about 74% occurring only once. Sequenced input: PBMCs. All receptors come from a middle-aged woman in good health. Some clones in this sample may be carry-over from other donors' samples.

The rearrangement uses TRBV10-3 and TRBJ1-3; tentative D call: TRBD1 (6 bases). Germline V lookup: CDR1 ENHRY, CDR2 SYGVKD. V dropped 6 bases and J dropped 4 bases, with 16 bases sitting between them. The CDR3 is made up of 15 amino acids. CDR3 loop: CAISDHRDIGNTIYF. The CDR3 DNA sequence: TGTGCCATCAGCGACCACCGGGACATCGGAAACACCATATATTTT.

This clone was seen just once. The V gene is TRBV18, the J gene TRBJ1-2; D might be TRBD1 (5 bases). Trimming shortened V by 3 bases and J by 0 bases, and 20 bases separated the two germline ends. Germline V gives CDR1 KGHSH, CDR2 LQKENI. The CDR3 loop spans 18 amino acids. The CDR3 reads CASSPLGRGTSANYGYTF. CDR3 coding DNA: TGTGCCAGCTCACCCTTGGGCCGGGGGACCTCAGCTAACTATGGCTACACCTTC. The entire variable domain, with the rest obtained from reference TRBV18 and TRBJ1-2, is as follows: NAGVMQNPRHLVRRRGQEARLRCSPMKGHSHVYWYRQLPEEGLKFMVYLQKENIIDESGMPKERFSAEFPKEGPSILRIQQVVRGDSAAYFCASSPLGRGTSANYGYTFGSGTRLTVV.

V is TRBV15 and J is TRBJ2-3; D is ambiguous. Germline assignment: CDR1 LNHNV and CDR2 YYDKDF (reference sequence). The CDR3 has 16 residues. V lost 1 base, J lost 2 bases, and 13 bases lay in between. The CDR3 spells CATSRVSQANTDTQYF. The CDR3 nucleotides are TGTGCCACCAGCAGAGTAAGCCAGGCCAACACAGATACGCAGTATTTT.

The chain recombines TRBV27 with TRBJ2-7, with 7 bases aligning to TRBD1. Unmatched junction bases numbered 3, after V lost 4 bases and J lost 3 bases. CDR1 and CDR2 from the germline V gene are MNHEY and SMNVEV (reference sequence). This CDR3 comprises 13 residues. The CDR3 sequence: CASSSNRGYEQYF. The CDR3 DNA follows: TGTGCCAGCAGTTCTAACAGGGGCTACGAGCAGTACTTC.

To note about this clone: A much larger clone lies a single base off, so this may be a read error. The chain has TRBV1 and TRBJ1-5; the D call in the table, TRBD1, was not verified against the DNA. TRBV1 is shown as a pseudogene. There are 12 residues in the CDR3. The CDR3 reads CTSRGRGQPQHF. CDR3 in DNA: TGCACCAGCCGGGGCAGGGGTCAGCCCCAGCATTTT.

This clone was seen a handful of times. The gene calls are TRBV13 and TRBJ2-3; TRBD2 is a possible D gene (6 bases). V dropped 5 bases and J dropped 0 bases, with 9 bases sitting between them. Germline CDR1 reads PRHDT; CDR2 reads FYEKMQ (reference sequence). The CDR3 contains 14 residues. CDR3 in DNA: TGTGCCAGCAGCCGGGACTCCAGCACAGATACGCAGTATTTT. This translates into CASSRDSSTDTQYF.

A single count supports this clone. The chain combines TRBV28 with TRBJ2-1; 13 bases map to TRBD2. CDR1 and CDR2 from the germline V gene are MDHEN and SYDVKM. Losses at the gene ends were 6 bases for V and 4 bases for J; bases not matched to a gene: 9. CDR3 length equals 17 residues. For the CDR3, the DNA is TGTGCCAGCAGGGGACTAGCGGGAAGGGGGGTGTACAATGAGCAGTTCTTC. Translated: CASRGLAGRGVYNEQFF.

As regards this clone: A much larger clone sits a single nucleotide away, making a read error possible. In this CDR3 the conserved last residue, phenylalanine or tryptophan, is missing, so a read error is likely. The CDR3 sequence: CASSFAQGTEAFL. The CDR3 nucleotides are TGTGCCAGCAGCTTCGCACAGGGCACTGAAGCTTTCCTT. V gene TRBV5-4 combines with J gene TRBJ1-1; possible D gene TRBD1, 6 bases. CDR1 SGHNT and CDR2 YYREEE come from the germline V gene (reference sequence). Trimming removed 2 bases at V and 4 bases at J, with 9 bases between. The CDR3 covers 13 residues.

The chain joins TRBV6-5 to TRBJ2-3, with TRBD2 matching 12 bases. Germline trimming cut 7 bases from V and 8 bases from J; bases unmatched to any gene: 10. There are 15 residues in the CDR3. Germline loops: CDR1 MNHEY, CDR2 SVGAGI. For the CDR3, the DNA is TGTGCCAGCACCTACGGACTAGCGGGAATTACTACGCAGTATTTT. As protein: CASTYGLAGITTQYF.

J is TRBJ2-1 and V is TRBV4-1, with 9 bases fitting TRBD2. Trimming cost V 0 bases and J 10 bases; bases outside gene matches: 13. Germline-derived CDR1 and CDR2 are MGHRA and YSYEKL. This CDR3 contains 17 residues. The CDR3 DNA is TGCGCCAGCAGCCAAGATTCGCCTAGCGGGATCCCCGGGGAGCAGTTCTTC. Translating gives CASSQDSPSGIPGEQFF.

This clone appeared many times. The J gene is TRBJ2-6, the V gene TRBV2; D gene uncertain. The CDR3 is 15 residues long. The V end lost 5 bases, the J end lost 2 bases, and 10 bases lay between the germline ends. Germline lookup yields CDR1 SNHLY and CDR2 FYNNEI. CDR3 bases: TGTGCCAGCAGTTCCCTTAGGACTGGGGCCAACGTCCTGACTTTC. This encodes CASSSLRTGANVLTF.

CDR3 sequence reads: CASSTQYVAASDYTF. CDR3 bases: TGTGCCAGCAGCACCCAATACGTGGCAGCCTCAGATTACACCTTC. The V call is TRBV13, the J call TRBJ1-2; D remains ambiguous. CDR1 and CDR2 from the germline V gene are PRHDT and FYEKMQ (reference sequence). V lost 5 bases, J lost 11 bases, and 24 bases lay in between. CDR3 length equals 15 residues.

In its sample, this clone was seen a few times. CDR3 sequence reads: CASSFFGGSNTGELFF. The CDR3 nucleotides read TGTGCCAGCAGTTTCTTCGGGGGTTCGAACACCGGGGAGCTGTTTTTT. The gene calls are TRBV28 and TRBJ2-2; D is possibly TRBD2 (6 bases). This CDR3 spans 16 amino acids. V gave up 3 bases and J gave up 0 bases, with 11 bases separating them. CDR1 and CDR2 (germline): MDHEN, SYDVKM.

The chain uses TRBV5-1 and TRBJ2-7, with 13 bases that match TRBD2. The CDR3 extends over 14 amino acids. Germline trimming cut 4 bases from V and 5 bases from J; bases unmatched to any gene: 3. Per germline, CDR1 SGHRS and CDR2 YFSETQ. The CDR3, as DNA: TGCGCCAGCAGCCCTGGGACTAGCGGGAACGAGCAGTACTTC. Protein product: CASSPGTSGNEQYF.

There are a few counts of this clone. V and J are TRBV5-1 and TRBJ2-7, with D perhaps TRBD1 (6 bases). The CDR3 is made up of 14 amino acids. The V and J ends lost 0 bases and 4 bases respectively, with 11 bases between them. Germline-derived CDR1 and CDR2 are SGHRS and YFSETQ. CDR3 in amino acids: CASSLGQATYEQYF. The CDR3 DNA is TGCGCCAGCAGCTTGGGACAGGCCACTTACGAGCAGTACTTC. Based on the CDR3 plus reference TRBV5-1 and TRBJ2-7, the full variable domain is KAGVTQTPRYLIKTRGQQVTLSCSPISGHRSVSWYQQTPGQGLQFLFEYFSETQRNKGNFPGRFSGRQFSNSRSEMNVSTLELGDSALYLCASSLGQATYEQYFGPGTRLTVT.

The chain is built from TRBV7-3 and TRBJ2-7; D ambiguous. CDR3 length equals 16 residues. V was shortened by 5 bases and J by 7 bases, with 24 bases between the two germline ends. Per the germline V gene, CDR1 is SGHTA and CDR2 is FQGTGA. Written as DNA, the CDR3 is TGTGCCAGCAGCCCAGCCCCCGCACAAACCCCTAGAGAGCAGTACTTC. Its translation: CASSPAPAQTPREQYF.

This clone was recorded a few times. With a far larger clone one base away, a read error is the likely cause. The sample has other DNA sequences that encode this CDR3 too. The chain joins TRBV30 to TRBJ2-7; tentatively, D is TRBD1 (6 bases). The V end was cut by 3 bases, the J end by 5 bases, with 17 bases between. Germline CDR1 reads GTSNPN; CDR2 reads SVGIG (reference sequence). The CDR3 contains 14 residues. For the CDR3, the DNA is TGTGCCTGGAGCCCAGGGGTAGGGGCGAACGAGCAGTACTTC. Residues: CAWSPGVGANEQYF.